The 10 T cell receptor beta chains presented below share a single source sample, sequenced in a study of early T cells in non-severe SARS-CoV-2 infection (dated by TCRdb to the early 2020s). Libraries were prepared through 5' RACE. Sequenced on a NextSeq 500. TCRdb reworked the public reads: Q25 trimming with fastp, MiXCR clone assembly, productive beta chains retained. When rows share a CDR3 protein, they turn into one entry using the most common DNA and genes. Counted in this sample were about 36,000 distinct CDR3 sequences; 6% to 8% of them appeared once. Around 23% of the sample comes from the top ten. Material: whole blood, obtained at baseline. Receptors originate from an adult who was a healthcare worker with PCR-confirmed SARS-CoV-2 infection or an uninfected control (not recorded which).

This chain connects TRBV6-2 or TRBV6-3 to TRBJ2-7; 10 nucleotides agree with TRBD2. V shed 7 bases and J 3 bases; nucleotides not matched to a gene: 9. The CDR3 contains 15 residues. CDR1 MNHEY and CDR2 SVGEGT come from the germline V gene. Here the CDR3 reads CASTWTSGAIYEQYF. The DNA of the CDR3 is TGTGCCAGCACCTGGACTAGCGGCGCAATCTACGAGCAGTACTTC.

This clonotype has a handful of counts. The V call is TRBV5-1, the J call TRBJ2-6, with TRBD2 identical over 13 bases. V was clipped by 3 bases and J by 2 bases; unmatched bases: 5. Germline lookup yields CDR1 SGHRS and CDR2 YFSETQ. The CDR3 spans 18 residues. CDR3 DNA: TGCGCCAGCAGCTCAACTAGCGGGAGGGCCGCTGGGGCCAACGTCCTGACTTTC. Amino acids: CASSSTSGRAAGANVLTF.

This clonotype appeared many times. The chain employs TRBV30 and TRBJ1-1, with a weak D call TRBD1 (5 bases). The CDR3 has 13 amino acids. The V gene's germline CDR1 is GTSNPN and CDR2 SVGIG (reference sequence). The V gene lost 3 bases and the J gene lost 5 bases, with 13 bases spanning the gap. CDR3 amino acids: CAWRPRQNTEAFF. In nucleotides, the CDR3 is TGTGCCTGGAGACCAAGACAGAATACTGAAGCTTTCTTT.

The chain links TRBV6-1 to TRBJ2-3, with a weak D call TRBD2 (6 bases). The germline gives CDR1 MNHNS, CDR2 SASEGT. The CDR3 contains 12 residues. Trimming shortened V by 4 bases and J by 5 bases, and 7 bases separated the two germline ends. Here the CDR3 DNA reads TGTGCCAGCAGTGGACTAGGAGATACGCAGTATTTT. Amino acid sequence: CASSGLGDTQYF.

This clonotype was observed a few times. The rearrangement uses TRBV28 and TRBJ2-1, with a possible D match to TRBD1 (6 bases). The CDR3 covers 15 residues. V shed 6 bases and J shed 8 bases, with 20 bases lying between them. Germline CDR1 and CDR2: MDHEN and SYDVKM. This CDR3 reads CASSPTGLSSDEQFF. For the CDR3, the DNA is TGTGCCAGCAGCCCCACAGGGCTTAGTAGCGATGAGCAGTTCTTC.

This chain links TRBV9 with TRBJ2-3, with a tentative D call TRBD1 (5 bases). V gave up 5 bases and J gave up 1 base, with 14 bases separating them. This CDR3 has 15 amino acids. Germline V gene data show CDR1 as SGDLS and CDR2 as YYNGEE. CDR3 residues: CASSSRQSRTDTQYF. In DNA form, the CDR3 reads TGTGCCAGCAGTTCCCGACAGAGTCGCACAGATACGCAGTATTTT.

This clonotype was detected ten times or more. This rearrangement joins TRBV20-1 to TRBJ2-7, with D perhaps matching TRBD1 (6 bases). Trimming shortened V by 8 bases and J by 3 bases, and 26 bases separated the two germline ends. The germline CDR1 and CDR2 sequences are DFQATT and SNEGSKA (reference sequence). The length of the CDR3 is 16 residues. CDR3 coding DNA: TGCAGTCCTGACGCAGGGGTTGTGGGGCCGGACTACGAGCAGTACTTC. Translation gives CSPDAGVVGPDYEQYF.

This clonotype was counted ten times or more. The CDR3 sequence is CASSSSDLNADTQYF. CDR3 DNA sequence: TGTGCCAGCAGCTCATCGGATTTAAACGCAGATACGCAGTATTTT. The rearrangement uses TRBV11-2 and TRBJ2-3; D is unclear. The CDR3 covers 15 residues. The ends were cut back, 4 bases at V and 4 bases at J, with 15 bases in the middle. Germline CDR1 SGHAT, CDR2 FQNNGV.

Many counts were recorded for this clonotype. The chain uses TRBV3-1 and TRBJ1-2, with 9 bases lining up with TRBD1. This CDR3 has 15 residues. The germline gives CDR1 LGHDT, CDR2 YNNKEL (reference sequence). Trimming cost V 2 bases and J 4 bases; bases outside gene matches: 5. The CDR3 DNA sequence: TGTGCCAGCAGCCAACGGGACAGGGCCCTCTATGGCTACACCTTC. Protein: CASSQRDRALYGYTF.

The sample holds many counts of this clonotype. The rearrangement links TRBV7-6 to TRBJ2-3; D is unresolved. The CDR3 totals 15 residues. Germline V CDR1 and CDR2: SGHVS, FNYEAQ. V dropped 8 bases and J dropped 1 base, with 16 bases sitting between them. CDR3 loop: CASGVLSVGTDTQYF. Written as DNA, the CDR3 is TGTGCCAGCGGGGTCTTGAGCGTAGGCACAGATACGCAGTATTTT.